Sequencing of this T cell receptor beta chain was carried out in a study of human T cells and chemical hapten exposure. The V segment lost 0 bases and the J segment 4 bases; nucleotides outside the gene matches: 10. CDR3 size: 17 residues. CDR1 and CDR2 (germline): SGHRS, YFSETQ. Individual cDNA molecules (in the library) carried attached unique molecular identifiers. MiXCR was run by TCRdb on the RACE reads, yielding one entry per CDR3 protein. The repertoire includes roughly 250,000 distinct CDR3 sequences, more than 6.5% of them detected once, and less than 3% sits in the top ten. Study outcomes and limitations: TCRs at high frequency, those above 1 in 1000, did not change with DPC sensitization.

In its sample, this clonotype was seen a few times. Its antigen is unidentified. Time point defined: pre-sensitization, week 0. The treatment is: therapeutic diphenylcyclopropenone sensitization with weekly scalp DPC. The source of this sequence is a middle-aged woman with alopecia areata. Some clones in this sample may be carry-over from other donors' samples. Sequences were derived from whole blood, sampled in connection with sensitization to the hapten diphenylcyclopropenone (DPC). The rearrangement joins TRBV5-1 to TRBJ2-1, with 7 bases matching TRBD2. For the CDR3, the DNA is TGCGCCAGCAGCTTGGAGGCGGGAGTCACCTTATACAATGAGCAGTTCTTC. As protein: CASSLEAGVTLYNEQFF.